This T cell receptor beta chain originates from a study of response to subunit inactivated influenza vaccine. MiXCR, run by TCRdb on the RT-PCR reads, gives a single entry per CDR3 protein. The profile shows just under 550,000 distinct CDR3 sequences, less than 25% of them singletons. This clonotype showed up just a few times. One end of the junction does not line up with germline, which may come from a read error. CDR1 and CDR2 from the germline V gene are MNHEY and SVGAGI. The CDR3 contains 17 residues. This sample was shared with a second study, whose subject was T cells expressing NK-cell markers. From that report: UMIs were included in TCR beta cDNA generated by 5'RACE template switching. About six donors showed dominant NKG2C+ clonotypes comprising about 1.0-7.5% of their CD8+ T cells.

This material consisted of CD4+ T cells sorted from PBMCs, taken 12 days after vaccination. This sequence joins TRBV6-5 and TRBJ2-1, with unresolved D. This TCR came from a man in his fifties or sixties who received an inactivated influenza vaccine. CDR3 in DNA: TGTGCCAGCAGTCACTCCCCTTCACGGTGGTCCTACAATGAGCAGTTCTTC. Its protein is CASSHSPSRWSYNEQFF.